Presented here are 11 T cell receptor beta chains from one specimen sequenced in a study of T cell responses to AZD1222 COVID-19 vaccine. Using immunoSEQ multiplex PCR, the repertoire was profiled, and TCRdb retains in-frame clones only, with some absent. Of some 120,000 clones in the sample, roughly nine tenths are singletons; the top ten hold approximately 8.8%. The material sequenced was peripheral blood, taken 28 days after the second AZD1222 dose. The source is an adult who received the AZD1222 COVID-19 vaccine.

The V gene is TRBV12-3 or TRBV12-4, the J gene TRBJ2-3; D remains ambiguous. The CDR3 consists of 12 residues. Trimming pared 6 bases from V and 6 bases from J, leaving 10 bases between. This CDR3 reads CASRESLDTQYF. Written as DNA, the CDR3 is TGTGCCAGCAGGGAGTCGTTGGATACGCAGTATTTT.

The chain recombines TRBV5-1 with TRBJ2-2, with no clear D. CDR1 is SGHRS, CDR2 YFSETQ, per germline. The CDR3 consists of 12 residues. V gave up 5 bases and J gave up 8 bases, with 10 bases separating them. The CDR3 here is CASSYPMGELFF. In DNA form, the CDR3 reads TGCGCCAGCAGTTATCCAATGGGGGAGCTGTTTTTT.

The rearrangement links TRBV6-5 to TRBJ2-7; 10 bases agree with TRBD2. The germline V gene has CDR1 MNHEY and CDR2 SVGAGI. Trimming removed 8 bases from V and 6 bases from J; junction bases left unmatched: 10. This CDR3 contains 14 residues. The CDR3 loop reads CASESGTSEIEQYF. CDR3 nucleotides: TGTGCCAGCGAGAGCGGGACTAGCGAGATCGAGCAGTACTTC.

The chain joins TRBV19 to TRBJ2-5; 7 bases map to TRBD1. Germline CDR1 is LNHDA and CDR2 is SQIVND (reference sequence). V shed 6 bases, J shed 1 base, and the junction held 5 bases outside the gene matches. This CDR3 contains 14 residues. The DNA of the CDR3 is TGTGCCAGTAGCCCACAGGGGATCCAAGAGACCCAGTACTTC. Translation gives CASSPQGIQETQYF.

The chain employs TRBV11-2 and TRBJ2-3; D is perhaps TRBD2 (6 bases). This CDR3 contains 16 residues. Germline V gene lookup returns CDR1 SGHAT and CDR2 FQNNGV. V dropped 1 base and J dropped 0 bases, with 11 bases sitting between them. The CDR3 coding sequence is TGTGCCAGCAGCTTAGTAGCGGTAACTAGCACAGATACGCAGTATTTT. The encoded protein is CASSLVAVTSTDTQYF.

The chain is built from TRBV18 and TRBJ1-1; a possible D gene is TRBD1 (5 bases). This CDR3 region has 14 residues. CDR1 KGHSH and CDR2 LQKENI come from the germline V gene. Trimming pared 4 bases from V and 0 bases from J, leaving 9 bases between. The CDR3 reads CASSRGTLNTEAFF. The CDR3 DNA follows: TGTGCCAGCTCACGGGGCACCTTGAACACTGAAGCTTTCTTT.

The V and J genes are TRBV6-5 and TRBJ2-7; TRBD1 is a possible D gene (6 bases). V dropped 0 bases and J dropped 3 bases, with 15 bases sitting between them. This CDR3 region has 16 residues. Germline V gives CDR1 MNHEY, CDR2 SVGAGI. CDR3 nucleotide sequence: TGTGCCAGCAGTTACTCGAGGACAGCACTGGGCTACGAGCAGTACTTC. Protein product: CASSYSRTALGYEQYF.

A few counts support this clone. CDR3 in amino acids: CASSFYGQNTGELFF. The CDR3 DNA reads as TGCGCCAGCAGCTTCTACGGACAGAACACCGGGGAGCTGTTTTTT. The chain recombines TRBV5-1 with TRBJ2-2, with a weak D call TRBD1 (5 bases). Germline CDR1 SGHRS, CDR2 YFSETQ. V was cut by 2 bases and J by 1 base, with 9 bases left in between. The CDR3 loop spans 15 amino acids.

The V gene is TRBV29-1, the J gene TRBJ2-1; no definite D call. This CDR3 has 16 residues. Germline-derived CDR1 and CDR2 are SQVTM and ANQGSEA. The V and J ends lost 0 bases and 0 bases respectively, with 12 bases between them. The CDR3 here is CSVEDLQSSSYNEQFF. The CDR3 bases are TGCAGCGTTGAAGATCTTCAGTCTTCCTCCTACAATGAGCAGTTCTTC.

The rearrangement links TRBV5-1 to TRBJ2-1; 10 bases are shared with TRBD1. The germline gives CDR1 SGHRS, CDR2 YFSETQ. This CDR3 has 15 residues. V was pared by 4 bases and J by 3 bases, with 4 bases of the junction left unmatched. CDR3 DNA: TGCGCCAGCAGCGAGGGACAGGGGCGCTACAATGAGCAGTTCTTC. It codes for CASSEGQGRYNEQFF.

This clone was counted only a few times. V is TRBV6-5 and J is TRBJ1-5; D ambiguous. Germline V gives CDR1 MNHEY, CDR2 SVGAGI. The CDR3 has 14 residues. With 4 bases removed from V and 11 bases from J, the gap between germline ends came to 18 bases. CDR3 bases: TGTGCCAGCAGTTCTGGACCGGCAGCCAGGACCCAGCATTTT. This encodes CASSSGPAARTQHF.